This is a list of T cell receptor beta chains from one sample in a study of cytomegalovirus exposure and HLA in healthy donors. Method: immunoSEQ multiplex PCR; TCRdb's copy keeps in-frame clones and lacks some. The data show about 170,000 clones, roughly 72% seen once. Specimen: PBMCs. These receptor sequences come from a woman aged 25 to 39 in good health and CMV-seropositive. CDR3s include the opening cysteine and the closing phenylalanine or tryptophan. D genes are given only for firm matches. Rows may omit the clone size; those that give it use once, few, many or a size class.

d_gene: TRBD1
abundance: .
v_gene: TRBV6-5
j_gene: TRBJ1-4
CDR3aa: CASSRTGLIEKLFF
CDR3nt: TGTGCCAGCAGCCGGACAGGGCTGATTGAAAAACTGTTTTTT

d_gene: .
abundance: .
v_gene: TRBV6-6
j_gene: TRBJ1-1
CDR3aa: CASSYKGGDTEAFF
CDR3nt: TGTGCCAGCAGTTACAAGGGGGGGGACACTGAAGCTTTCTTT

d_gene: .
abundance: .
v_gene: TRBV6-6
j_gene: TRBJ1-1
CDR3aa: CASSYSDTNTEAFF
CDR3nt: TGTGCCAGCAGTTACTCGGACACGAACACTGAAGCTTTCTTT

d_gene: .
abundance: once
v_gene: TRBV5-1
j_gene: TRBJ2-3
CDR3aa: CASSLGGMTDTQYF
CDR3nt: TGCGCCAGCAGCTTGGGAGGGATGACAGATACGCAGTATTTT

d_gene: .
abundance: .
v_gene: TRBV27
j_gene: TRBJ1-5
CDR3aa: CASSLSGWGNQPQHF
CDR3nt: TGTGCCAGCAGTTTAAGCGGTTGGGGCAATCAGCCCCAGCATTTT

d_gene: TRBD2
abundance: .
v_gene: TRBV6-6
j_gene: TRBJ2-1
CDR3aa: CASNPTSGNEQFF
CDR3nt: TGTGCCAGCAACCCGACTAGCGGGAATGAGCAGTTCTTC

d_gene: TRBD1
abundance: .
v_gene: TRBV20-1
j_gene: TRBJ1-1
CDR3aa: CSAVDRVKAFF
CDR3nt: TGCAGTGCTGTAGACAGGGTGAAAGCTTTCTTT

d_gene: TRBD1
abundance: .
v_gene: TRBV5-4
j_gene: TRBJ1-2
CDR3aa: CASSFLGGGGYTF
CDR3nt: TGTGCCAGCAGCTTTTTAGGGGGCGGTGGCTACACCTTC

d_gene: TRBD1
abundance: .
v_gene: TRBV28
j_gene: TRBJ1-3
CDR3aa: CASSLAEGARRDTIYF
CDR3nt: TGTGCCAGCAGTTTGGCGGAGGGGGCGCGCAGGGACACCATATATTTT

d_gene: .
abundance: .
v_gene: TRBV6-1
j_gene: TRBJ2-7
CDR3aa: CASSRQISYEQYF
CDR3nt: TGTGCCAGCAGTCGACAGATCTCCTACGAGCAGTACTTC

d_gene: .
abundance: .
v_gene: TRBV6-5
j_gene: TRBJ2-7
CDR3aa: CASGGLQGNEQYF
CDR3nt: TGTGCCAGCGGGGGCCTTCAGGGGAACGAGCAGTACTTC

d_gene: .
abundance: .
v_gene: TRBV5-1
j_gene: TRBJ1-3
CDR3aa: CASSLALGGGNTIYF
CDR3nt: TGCGCCAGCAGCTTGGCCCTCGGGGGTGGAAACACCATATATTTT

d_gene: TRBD1
abundance: .
v_gene: TRBV25-1
j_gene: TRBJ2-1
CDR3aa: CASSYRDRSSYNEQFF
CDR3nt: TGTGCCAGCAGTTACCGGGACAGGAGCTCCTACAATGAGCAGTTCTTC

d_gene: TRBD2
abundance: .
v_gene: TRBV6-6
j_gene: TRBJ2-1
CDR3aa: CASSRAGGSGNEQFF
CDR3nt: TGTGCCAGCAGTAGAGCGGGGGGTTCGGGCAATGAGCAGTTCTTC